A selection of T cell receptor beta chains follows, all from one sample in a study of read filtering for tumor transcriptome and immune sequencing. MiXCR, applied by TCRdb to the reads, yields one record per CDR3 protein. Of 37,000 or so distinct CDR3 sequences in the sample, approximately 14% were seen once. The sequencing input was a population of CD138-negative cells sorted from bone marrow. These TCRs come from a donor aged 40 or over with multiple myeloma. The CDR3 runs from the conserved cysteine through the conserved F or W. The D gene is left open where the match is weak. Where a row states a size, it is once, few, many or the class of an expanded clone; other rows omit it.

cdr3_aa: CASRDLVGETQYF
cdr3_nt: TGTGCCAGCCGGGACTTGGTTGGAGAGACCCAGTACTTC
v_call: TRBV6-2/TRBV6-3
d_call: -
j_call: TRBJ2-5
clone_size: many

cdr3_aa: CASSPEGTPSEQRTDTQYF
cdr3_nt: TGCGCCAGCAGCCCCGAGGGGACACCTTCGGAACAACGCACAGATACGCAGTATTTT
v_call: TRBV5-1
d_call: -
j_call: TRBJ2-3
clone_size: many

cdr3_aa: CASSTSPSGTDTQYF
cdr3_nt: TGTGCCAGCAGCACTAGCCCCAGCGGCACAGATACGCAGTATTTT
v_call: TRBV9
d_call: -
j_call: TRBJ2-3
clone_size: many

cdr3_aa: CASSLLIRGVAKNIQYF
cdr3_nt: TGTGCCAGCAGTTTATTAATTCGCGGAGTAGCCAAAAACATTCAGTACTTC
v_call: TRBV12-3/TRBV12-4
d_call: -
j_call: TRBJ2-4
clone_size: many

cdr3_aa: CASSQGGLSLAGNTIYF
cdr3_nt: TGCGCCAGCAGCCAAGGGGGCCTCTCTTTGGCTGGAAACACCATATATTTT
v_call: TRBV4-1
d_call: -
j_call: TRBJ1-3
clone_size: -

cdr3_aa: CASSYDSSYNEQFF
cdr3_nt: TGTGCCAGCAGTTATGATAGCTCCTACAATGAGCAGTTCTTC
v_call: TRBV6-5
d_call: -
j_call: TRBJ2-1
clone_size: many

cdr3_aa: CASRLQLGSYPSTDTQYF
cdr3_nt: TGTGCCAGCAGGCTCCAACTCGGGAGCTACCCTAGCACAGATACGCAGTATTTT
v_call: TRBV28
d_call: -
j_call: TRBJ2-3
clone_size: many

cdr3_aa: CSASSLAEPYEQYF
cdr3_nt: TGCAGTGCTAGTTCTCTAGCGGAGCCCTACGAGCAGTACTTC
v_call: TRBV20-1
d_call: TRBD2
j_call: TRBJ2-7
clone_size: many

cdr3_aa: CASSFRVLNTYNEQFF
cdr3_nt: TGCGCCAGCAGCTTCAGGGTCCTCAATACTTACAATGAGCAGTTCTTC
v_call: TRBV5-1
d_call: -
j_call: TRBJ2-1
clone_size: -

cdr3_aa: CAASGGGSGANVLTF
cdr3_nt: TGTGCCGCCAGCGGAGGGGGCAGTGGGGCCAACGTCCTGACTTTC
v_call: TRBV15
d_call: -
j_call: TRBJ2-6
clone_size: few

cdr3_aa: CASSAVRVTEAFF
cdr3_nt: TGTGCCAGCAGTGCCGTTAGGGTCACTGAAGCTTTCTTT
v_call: TRBV28
d_call: -
j_call: TRBJ1-1
clone_size: many

cdr3_aa: CASSYAVAAGGRSEQYF
cdr3_nt: TGTGCCAGCAGTTACGCGGTAGCGGCAGGTGGAAGGAGTGAGCAGTACTTC
v_call: TRBV6-2/TRBV6-3
d_call: -
j_call: TRBJ2-7
clone_size: once

cdr3_aa: CASSPSGRANEQFF
cdr3_nt: TGTGCCAGCAGCCCTAGCGGGAGGGCCAATGAGCAGTTCTTC
v_call: TRBV7-8
d_call: TRBD2
j_call: TRBJ2-1
clone_size: many

cdr3_aa: CASSLAPGTTYNEQFF
cdr3_nt: TGCGCCAGCAGCTTGGCCCCCGGGACTACATACAATGAGCAGTTCTTC
v_call: TRBV5-1
d_call: TRBD2
j_call: TRBJ2-1
clone_size: many

cdr3_aa: CASSLTTTGNEQFF
cdr3_nt: TGTGCCAGCAGCTTAACGACCACAGGCAATGAGCAGTTCTTC
v_call: TRBV7-3
d_call: -
j_call: TRBJ2-1
clone_size: many

cdr3_aa: CASRDPAPGQAYTIYF
cdr3_nt: TGTGCCAGCAGGGATCCCGCCCCGGGACAGGCATACACCATATATTTT
v_call: TRBV6-6
d_call: TRBD1
j_call: TRBJ1-3
clone_size: -